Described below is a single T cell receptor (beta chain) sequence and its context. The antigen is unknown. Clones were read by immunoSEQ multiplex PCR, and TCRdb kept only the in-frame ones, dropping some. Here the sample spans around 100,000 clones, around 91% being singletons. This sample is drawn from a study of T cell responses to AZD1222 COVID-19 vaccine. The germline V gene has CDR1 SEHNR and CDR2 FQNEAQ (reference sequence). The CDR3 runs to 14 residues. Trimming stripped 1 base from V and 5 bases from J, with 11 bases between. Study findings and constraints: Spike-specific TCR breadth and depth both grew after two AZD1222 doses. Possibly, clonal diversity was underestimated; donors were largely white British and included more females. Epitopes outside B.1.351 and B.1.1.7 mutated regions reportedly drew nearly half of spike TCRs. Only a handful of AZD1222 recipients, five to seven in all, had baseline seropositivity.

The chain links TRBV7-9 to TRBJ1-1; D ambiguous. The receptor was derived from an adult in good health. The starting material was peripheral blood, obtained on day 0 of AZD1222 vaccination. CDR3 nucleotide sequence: TGTGCCAGCAGCTTAGTGGGTTTTTGGACTGAAGCTTTCTTT. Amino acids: CASSLVGFWTEAFF.